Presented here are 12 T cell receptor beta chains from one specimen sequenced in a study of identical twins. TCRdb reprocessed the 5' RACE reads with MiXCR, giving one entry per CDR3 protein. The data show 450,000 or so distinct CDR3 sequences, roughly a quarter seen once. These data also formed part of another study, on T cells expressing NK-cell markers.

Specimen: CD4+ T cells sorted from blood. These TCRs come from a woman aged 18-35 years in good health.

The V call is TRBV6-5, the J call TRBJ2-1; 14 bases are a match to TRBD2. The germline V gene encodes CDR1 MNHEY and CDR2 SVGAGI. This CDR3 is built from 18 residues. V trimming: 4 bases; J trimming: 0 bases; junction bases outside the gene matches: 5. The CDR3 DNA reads TGTGCCAGCAGTTCCGGGACTAGCGGGAGAAGCTCCTACAATGAGCAGTTCTTC. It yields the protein CASSSGTSGRSSYNEQFF.

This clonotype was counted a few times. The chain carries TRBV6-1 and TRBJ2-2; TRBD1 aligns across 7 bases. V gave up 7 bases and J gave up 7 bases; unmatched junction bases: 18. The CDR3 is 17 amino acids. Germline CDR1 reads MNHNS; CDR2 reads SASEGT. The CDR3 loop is CASKTNPDRASGGELFF. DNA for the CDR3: TGTGCCAGCAAAACTAACCCCGACAGGGCATCAGGCGGGGAGCTGTTTTTT.

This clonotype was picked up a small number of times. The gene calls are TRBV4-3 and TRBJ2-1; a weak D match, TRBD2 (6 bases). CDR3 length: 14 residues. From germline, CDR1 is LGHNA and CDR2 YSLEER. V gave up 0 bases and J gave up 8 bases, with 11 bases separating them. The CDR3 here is CASSQEPGSYEQFF. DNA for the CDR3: TGCGCCAGCAGCCAAGAACCCGGGAGTTATGAGCAGTTCTTC.

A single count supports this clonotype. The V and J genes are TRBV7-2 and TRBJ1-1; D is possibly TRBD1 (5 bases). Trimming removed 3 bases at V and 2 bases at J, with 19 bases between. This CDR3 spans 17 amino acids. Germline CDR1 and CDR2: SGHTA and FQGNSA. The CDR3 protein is CASSFRRGRGLNTEAFF. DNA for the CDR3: TGTGCCAGCAGCTTCCGACGAGGTCGGGGCCTAAACACTGAAGCTTTCTTT.

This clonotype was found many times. This chain's CDR3 is CASSQDPYNEQFF. DNA of the CDR3: TGTGCCAGCAGCCAAGACCCCTACAATGAGCAGTTCTTC. The gene calls are TRBV14 and TRBJ2-1; no clear D. Trimming removed 0 bases at V and 2 bases at J, with 2 bases between. Per the germline V gene, CDR1 is SGHDN and CDR2 is FVKESK. This CDR3 is built from 13 residues.

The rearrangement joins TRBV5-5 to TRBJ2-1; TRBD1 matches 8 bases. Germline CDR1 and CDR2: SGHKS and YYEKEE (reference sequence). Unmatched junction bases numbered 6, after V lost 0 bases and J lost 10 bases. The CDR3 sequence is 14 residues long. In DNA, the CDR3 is TGTGCCAGCAGCTTGGGACAGGGGATCGGAGAGCAGTTCTTC. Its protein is CASSLGQGIGEQFF.

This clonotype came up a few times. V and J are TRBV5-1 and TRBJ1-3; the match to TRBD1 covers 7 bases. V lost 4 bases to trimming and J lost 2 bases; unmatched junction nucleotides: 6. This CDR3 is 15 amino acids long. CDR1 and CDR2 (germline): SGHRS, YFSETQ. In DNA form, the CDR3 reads TGCGCCAGCAGCAGAGGGGGCACGGCTGGAAACACCATATATTTT. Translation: CASSRGGTAGNTIYF.

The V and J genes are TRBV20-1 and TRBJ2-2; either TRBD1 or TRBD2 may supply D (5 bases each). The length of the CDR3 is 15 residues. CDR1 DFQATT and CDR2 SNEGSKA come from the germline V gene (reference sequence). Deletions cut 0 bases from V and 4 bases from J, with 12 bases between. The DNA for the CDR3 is TGCAGTGCTAGAGACGGCAGGGCGGGCACCGGGGAGCTGTTTTTT. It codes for CSARDGRAGTGELFF.

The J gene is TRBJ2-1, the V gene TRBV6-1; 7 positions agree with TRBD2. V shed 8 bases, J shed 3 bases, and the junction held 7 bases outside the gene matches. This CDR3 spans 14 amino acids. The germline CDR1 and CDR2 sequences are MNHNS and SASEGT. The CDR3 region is CASLPGLSYNEQFF. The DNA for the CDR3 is TGTGCCAGCCTACCGGGACTAAGCTACAATGAGCAGTTCTTC.

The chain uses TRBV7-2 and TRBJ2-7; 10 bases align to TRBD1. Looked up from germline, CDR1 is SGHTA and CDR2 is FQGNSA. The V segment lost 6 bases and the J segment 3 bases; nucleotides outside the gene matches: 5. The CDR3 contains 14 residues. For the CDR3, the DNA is TGTGCCAGCAGTTCGGACAGGGGGTACTACGAGCAGTACTTC. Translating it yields CASSSDRGYYEQYF.

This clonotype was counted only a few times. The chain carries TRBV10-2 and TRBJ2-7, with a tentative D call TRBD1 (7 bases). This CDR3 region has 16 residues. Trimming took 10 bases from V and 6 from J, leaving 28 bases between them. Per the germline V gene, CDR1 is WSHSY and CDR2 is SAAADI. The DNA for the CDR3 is TGCGCCACCAACCCTAGGGGGGCAGGGGGTAACGGCGAGCAGTACTTC. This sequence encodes CATNPRGAGGNGEQYF.

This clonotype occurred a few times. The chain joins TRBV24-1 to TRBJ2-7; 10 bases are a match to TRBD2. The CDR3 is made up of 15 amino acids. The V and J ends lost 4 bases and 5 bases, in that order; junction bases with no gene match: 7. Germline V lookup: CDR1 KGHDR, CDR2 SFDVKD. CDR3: CATSDPSGSNDEQYF. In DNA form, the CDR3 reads TGTGCCACCAGTGACCCTAGCGGGAGTAACGACGAGCAGTACTTC.